This entry is about one T cell receptor (beta chain). What it recognizes is unknown. The protocol was immunoSEQ multiplex PCR, while the TCRdb copy is restricted to in-frame clones and leaves out a portion. The table has about 140,000 clones, 65% to 90% seen once. The time point is: blood 4 weeks post-SBRT, at nephrectomy. Treatment denoted: 15 Gy SBRT to primary tumor, nephrectomy 4 weeks later. This specimen belongs to a study of radiation and T cells in renal cell carcinoma. The study, taken as a whole, reports: In blood, top tumor clones expanded by 2 weeks, shrinking by 4.

The CDR3 totals 14 residues. Per the germline V gene, CDR1 is SNHLY and CDR2 is FYNNEI. V shed 6 bases, J shed 6 bases, and the junction held 8 bases outside the gene matches. The receptor was derived from a woman in her forties or fifties with renal cell carcinoma. Specimen: blood, collected from a patient whose treatment included radiotherapy and nephrectomy. The chain is built from TRBV2 and TRBJ2-7; 10 nucleotides align to TRBD1. The chain's CDR3 is CASSRDRGISEQYF. The CDR3 DNA follows: TGTGCCAGCAGCCGGGACAGGGGTATCTCCGAGCAGTACTTC.